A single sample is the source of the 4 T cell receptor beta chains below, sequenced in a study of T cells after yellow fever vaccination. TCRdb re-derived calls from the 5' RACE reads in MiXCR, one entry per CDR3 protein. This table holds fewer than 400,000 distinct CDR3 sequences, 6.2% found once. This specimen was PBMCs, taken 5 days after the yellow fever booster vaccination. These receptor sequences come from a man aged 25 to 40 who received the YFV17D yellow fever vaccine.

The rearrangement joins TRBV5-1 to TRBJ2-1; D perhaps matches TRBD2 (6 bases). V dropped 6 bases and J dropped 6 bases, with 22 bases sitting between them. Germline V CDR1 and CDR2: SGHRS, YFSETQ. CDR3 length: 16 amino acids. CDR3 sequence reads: CASNQLAGEVPNEQFF. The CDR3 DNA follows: TGCGCCAGCAATCAACTGGCCGGGGAGGTTCCCAATGAGCAGTTCTTC.

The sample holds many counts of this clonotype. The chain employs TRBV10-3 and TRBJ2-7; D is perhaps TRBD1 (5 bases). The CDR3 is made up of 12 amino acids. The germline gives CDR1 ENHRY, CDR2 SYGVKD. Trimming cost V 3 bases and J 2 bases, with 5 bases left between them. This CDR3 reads CAISEQAYEQYF. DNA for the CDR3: TGTGCCATCAGTGAACAGGCCTACGAGCAGTACTTC.

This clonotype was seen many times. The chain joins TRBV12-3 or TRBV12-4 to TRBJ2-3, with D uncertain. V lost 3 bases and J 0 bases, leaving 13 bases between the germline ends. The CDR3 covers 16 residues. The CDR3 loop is CASSFHSFSSTDTQYF. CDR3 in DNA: TGTGCCAGCAGTTTCCACAGTTTTTCTAGCACAGATACGCAGTATTTT.

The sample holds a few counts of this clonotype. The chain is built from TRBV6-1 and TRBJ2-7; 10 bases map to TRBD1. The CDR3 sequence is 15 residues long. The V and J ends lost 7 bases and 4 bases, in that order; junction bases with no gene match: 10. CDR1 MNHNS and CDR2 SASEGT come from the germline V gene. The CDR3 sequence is CASTPGDRGGYEQYF. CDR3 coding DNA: TGTGCCAGCACTCCTGGGGACAGGGGTGGTTACGAGCAGTACTTC.